The clone carrying this T cell receptor beta chain is judged large. The data stem from a study of spatial heterogeneity in lung cancer. TCRdb redid the calling of the 5' RACE reads with MiXCR, one entry per CDR3 protein. The sample includes 42,000 or so distinct CDR3 sequences, roughly 10% seen only once; the top ten take about a sixth. The time point here: blood at routine non-recurrence follow-up after resection. CDR1 and CDR2 from the germline V gene are SGHRS and YFSETQ. The CDR3 is made up of 15 amino acids. The trim removed 0 bases at V and 5 bases at J, leaving 6 bases unmatched. The clonotype comes from a female donor with early-stage non-small cell lung cancer. V and J are TRBV5-1 and TRBJ1-1, with 8 bases matching TRBD1. The sample consisted of PBMCs, taken at follow-up. The DNA for the CDR3 is TGCGCCAGCAGCTTGGGAACAGGGGGGATGACTGAAGCTTTCTTT. Translated, it gives CASSLGTGGMTEAFF. Variable domain in full (rest from reference TRBV5-1 and TRBJ1-1): KAGVTQTPRYLIKTRGQQVTLSCSPISGHRSVSWYQQTPGQGLQFLFEYFSETQRNKGNFPGRFSGRQFSNSRSEMNVSTLELGDSALYLCASSLGTGGMTEAFFGQGTRLTVV.